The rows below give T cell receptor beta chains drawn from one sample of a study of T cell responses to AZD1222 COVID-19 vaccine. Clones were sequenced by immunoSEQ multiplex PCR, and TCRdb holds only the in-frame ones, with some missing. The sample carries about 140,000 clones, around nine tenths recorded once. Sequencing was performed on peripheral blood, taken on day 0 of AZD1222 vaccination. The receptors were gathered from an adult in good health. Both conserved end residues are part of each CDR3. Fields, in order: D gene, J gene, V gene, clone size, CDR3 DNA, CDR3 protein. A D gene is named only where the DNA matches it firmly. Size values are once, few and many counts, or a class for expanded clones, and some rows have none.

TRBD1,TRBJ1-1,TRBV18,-,TGTGCCAGCTCATCGTACCGGGACAGGGGGCGATTGAACACTGAAGCTTTCTTT,CASSSYRDRGRLNTEAFF
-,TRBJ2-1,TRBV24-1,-,TGTGCCACCAGTGATTTGGGTAGACAGGATAACAATGAGCAGTTCTTC,CATSDLGRQDNNEQFF
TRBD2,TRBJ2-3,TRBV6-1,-,TGTGCCAGCAGTGAAGAAGCGGGAGGGCCAGATACGCAGTATTTT,CASSEEAGGPDTQYF
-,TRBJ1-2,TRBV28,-,TGTGCCAGCAGCCCCGGGGGGCGGGTGGACTATGGCTACACCTTC,CASSPGGRVDYGYTF
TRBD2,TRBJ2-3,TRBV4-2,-,TGTGCCGCGGGGGTAGCGGGAGGGCTTGGCACAGATACGCAGTATTTT,CAAGVAGGLGTDTQYF
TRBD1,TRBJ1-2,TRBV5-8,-,TGTGCCAGCAGCTTGGGGTTAGGGGGCCTCTCCTATGGCTACACCTTC,CASSLGLGGLSYGYTF
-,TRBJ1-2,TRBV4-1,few,TGCGCCAGCAGCCAAGAACCAGGGGACAACTATGGCTACACCTTC,CASSQEPGDNYGYTF
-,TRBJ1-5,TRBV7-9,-,TGTGCCAGCAGCTTAGCGGGGGCTCTCAATCAGCCCCAGCATTTT,CASSLAGALNQPQHF
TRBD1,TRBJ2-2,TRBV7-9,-,TGTGCCAGCAGCCTGGGACAGGGGAACACCGGGGAGCTGTTTTTT,CASSLGQGNTGELFF
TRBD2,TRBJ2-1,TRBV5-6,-,TGTGCCAGCAGCCCTGGACTAGCGGGCGGCTACAATGAGCAGTTCTTC,CASSPGLAGGYNEQFF
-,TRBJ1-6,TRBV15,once,TGTGCCACCAGCCTCGAACAGATCTATAATTCACCCCTCCACTTT,CATSLEQIYNSPLHF
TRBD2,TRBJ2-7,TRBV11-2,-,TGTGCCAGCAGCTTAGTAGGGCCGCGGGGGGCCTACGAGCAGTACTTC,CASSLVGPRGAYEQYF
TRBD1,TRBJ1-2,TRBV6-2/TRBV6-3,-,TGTGCCAGCAGTTACTCGAGACAGGGAGGGAATGGCTACACCTTC,CASSYSRQGGNGYTF
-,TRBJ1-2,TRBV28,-,TGTGCCAGCAGTCTTTCATCAATACGGGGGTATGGCTACACCTTC,CASSLSSIRGYGYTF
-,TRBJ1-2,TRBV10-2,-,TGCGCCAGCAGCTACGACAGCTATGGCTACACCTTC,CASSYDSYGYTF
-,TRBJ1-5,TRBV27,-,TGTGCCAGCAGTTCCCGGGGGCAAGGAAGGCAGCCCCAGCATTTT,CASSSRGQGRQPQHF
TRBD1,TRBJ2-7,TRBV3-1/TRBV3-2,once,TGTGCCAGCAGCCTACAGGGGGCGGCGGTCGAGCAGTACTTC,CASSLQGAAVEQYF
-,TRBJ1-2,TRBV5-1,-,TGCGCCAGCAGCTTGGACCCGGAGACCTATGGCTACACCTTC,CASSLDPETYGYTF
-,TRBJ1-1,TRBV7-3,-,TGTGCCAGCAGACAAGTGGGGGGACGGAACACTGAAGCTTTCTTT,CASRQVGGRNTEAFF
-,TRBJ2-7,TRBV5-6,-,TGTGCCAGCAGCTTGGAGTCGGGATCCCCCTACGAGCAGTACTTC,CASSLESGSPYEQYF
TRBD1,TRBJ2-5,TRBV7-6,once,TGTGCCAGCAGCCCTGGGACAGTTAATCAAGAGACCCAGTACTTC,CASSPGTVNQETQYF
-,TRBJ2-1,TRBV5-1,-,TGCGAGAAGAAAGGGCCTATCTACAATGAGCAGTTCTTC,CEKKGPIYNEQFF
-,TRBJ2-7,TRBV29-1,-,TGCAGCGCCGGGTCGGGGGAACGTTTGGAGCAGTACTTC,CSAGSGERLEQYF
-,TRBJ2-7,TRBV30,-,TGTGCCTGGACCATAGGGGGGAGTGGCTCCTACGAGCAGTACTTC,CAWTIGGSGSYEQYF
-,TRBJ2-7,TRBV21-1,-,TGTGCCAGCAGCAAAGTGAAACTAGCGGGTCCCTACGAGCAGTACTTC,CASSKVKLAGPYEQYF
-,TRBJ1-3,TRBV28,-,TGTGCCAGCAGTTTACGGGGGACTGGAAACACCATATATTTT,CASSLRGTGNTIYF
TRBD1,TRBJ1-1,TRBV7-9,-,TGTGCCAGCAGCCCTGGGACAGCCATAATGAACACTGAAGCTTTCTTT,CASSPGTAIMNTEAFF
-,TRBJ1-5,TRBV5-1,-,TGCGCCAGCAGCTTCGGGGACCGCAATAGCTGGGATCAGCCCCAGCATTTT,CASSFGDRNSWDQPQHF
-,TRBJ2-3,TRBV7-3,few,TGTGCCAGCAGCTTACAAGGGGCCGGCACAGATACGCAGTATTTT,CASSLQGAGTDTQYF
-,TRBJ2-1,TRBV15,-,TGTGCCACCAGCAGAGGTTGGGACAATGAGCAGTTCTTC,CATSRGWDNEQFF
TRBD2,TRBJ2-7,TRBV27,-,TGTGCCAGCAGTCATAGCGGGAGGGCCTACGAGCAGTACTTC,CASSHSGRAYEQYF
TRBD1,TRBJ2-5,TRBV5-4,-,TGTGCCAGCAGACTGGACCCGACAGGGAGAGAGACCCAGTACTTC,CASRLDPTGRETQYF
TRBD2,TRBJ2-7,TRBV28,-,TGTGCCAGCGCGGGGAGCGGGAATCACTACGAGCAGTACTTC,CASAGSGNHYEQYF
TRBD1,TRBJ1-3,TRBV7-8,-,TGTGCCAGCAGCTTAGTGAGCGGGACAGGGCTTCGGCACTCTGGAAACACCATATATTTT,CASSLVSGTGLRHSGNTIYF
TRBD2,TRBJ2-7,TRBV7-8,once,TGTGCCAGCAGCTTGGGGACTAGCGGAGCGACCTACGAGCAGTACTTC,CASSLGTSGATYEQYF
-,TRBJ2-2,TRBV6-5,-,TGTGCCAGCAGTTCACAGGGAAACATCGGGGAGCTGTTTTTT,CASSSQGNIGELFF
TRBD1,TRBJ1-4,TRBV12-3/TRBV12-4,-,TGTGCCAGCAGTTACAGGGGCGTTGAAAAACTGTTTTTT,CASSYRGVEKLFF
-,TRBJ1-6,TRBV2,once,TGTGCCAGCAGTGGGTTATATTCACCCCTCCACTTT,CASSGLYSPLHF
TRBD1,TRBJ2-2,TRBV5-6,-,TGTGCCAGCAGCTTGACAGGGGTCCAGAACACCGGGGAGCTGTTTTTT,CASSLTGVQNTGELFF
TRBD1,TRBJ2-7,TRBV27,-,TGTGCCAGCAGGACAGGGGGCGCAAACTACGAGCAGTACTTC,CASRTGGANYEQYF
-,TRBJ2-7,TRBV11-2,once,TGTGCCAGCAGCTTAACCGGGAAAATATACGAGCAGTACTTC,CASSLTGKIYEQYF
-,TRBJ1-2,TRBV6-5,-,TGTGCCAGCAGGGATGGAGAAGTAAGGGGCTACACCTTC,CASRDGEVRGYTF
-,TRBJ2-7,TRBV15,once,TGTGCCACCAGCAGAGATCGGACAGCCTACGAGCAGTACTTC,CATSRDRTAYEQYF
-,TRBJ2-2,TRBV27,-,TGTGCCAGCAGTCTATGGGGGAATACAGGGCTCACCGGGGAGCTGTTTTTT,CASSLWGNTGLTGELFF
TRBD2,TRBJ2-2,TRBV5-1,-,TGCGCCAGCAGCTGGGCGGGTAGCGGGAATACCGGGGAGCTGTTTTTT,CASSWAGSGNTGELFF
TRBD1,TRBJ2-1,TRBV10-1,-,TGCGCCAGCAGCCCAGGGGGTGCCTACAATGAGCAGTTCTTC,CASSPGGAYNEQFF
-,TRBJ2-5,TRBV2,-,TGTGCCAGCTGCAGGGTATGGCAAGAGACCCAGTACTTC,CASCRVWQETQYF
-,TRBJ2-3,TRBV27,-,TGTGCCAGCAGGGGCAGTCTTAGCACAGATACGCAGTATTTT,CASRGSLSTDTQYF
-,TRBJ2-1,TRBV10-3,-,TGTGCCATCAGTGCCTCGGGACTCCTCTACAATGAGCAGTTCTTC,CAISASGLLYNEQFF
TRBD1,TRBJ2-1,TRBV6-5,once,TGTGCCAGCAGAGGACAGGTAGGCAATGAGCAGTTCTTC,CASRGQVGNEQFF